This is a list of T cell receptor beta chains from one sample in a study of cytomegalovirus exposure and HLA in healthy donors. The data were produced by immunoSEQ multiplex PCR, yet TCRdb's version contains in-frame clones alone and is incomplete. The data contain some 120,000 clones, 70% to 80% of them singletons. The sample was PBMCs. These receptors all come from a man aged 50-60 years in good health and CMV-seronegative. Both conserved end residues are part of each CDR3. Fields, in order: V gene, J gene, CDR3 protein.

TRBV6-5	TRBJ2-7	CASSTQGAKYEQYF
TRBV25-1	TRBJ2-7	CASQNRDGDYEQYF
TRBV9	TRBJ1-1	CASSVSGGTEAFF
TRBV5-5	TRBJ1-1	CASSWGQGNTEAFF
TRBV7-2	TRBJ2-1	CASSLDYRSYNEQFF
TRBV7-2	TRBJ1-3	CASSLGGASGNTIYF
TRBV12-5	TRBJ1-4	CASVLSSANEKLFF
TRBV5-1	TRBJ2-1	CASSWGLTYNEQFF
TRBV9	TRBJ1-2	CASSVYSQGNYGYTF
TRBV2	TRBJ2-3	CASRERGQGTYTQYF
TRBV9	TRBJ2-1	CASSGTGGPGNEQFF
TRBV7-8	TRBJ2-7	CASSLKDQGAYYEQYF
TRBV6-1	TRBJ2-5	CASSVGTAQETQYF
TRBV2	TRBJ2-3	CASSPLTDTDTQYF
TRBV19	TRBJ2-3	CASSIGTRDTQYF
TRBV2	TRBJ2-3	CAGRRTGGIDTQYF
TRBV28	TRBJ1-2	CASSLLYRVGYTF
TRBV7-8	TRBJ1-2	CASSLAPRGPGYTF
TRBV6-5	TRBJ2-2	CASRTQGGGTGELFF
TRBV7-9	TRBJ1-5	CSSSQSVGPQHF
TRBV5-6	TRBJ1-5	CASSHRQGISNQPQHF
TRBV5-4	TRBJ2-1	CASTLLYNEQFF
TRBV29-1	TRBJ2-5	CSVVGQGLQETQYF
TRBV29-1	TRBJ2-3	CSVATGPRDTQYF
TRBV4-3	TRBJ1-2	CASSLSGGTSYGYTF
TRBV2	TRBJ2-5	CASSAYRAETQYF
TRBV5-1	TRBJ1-2	CASSLGTASRAF
TRBV28	TRBJ1-2	CASSPPGTGGANGYTF
TRBV7-2	TRBJ2-2	CASSLDRGPNTGELFF
TRBV4-2	TRBJ2-5	CASSQDLWAGGGQETQYF
TRBV30	TRBJ2-1	CAWSHSGLAGSYNEQFF
TRBV4-2	TRBJ1-6	CASSQVGQNTYNSPLHF
TRBV19	TRBJ2-1	CASRGGASNEQFF
TRBV7-8	TRBJ2-3	CASSLYASGGPTDTQYF
TRBV7-9	TRBJ1-4	CASSSGYTNEKLFF
TRBV19	TRBJ1-4	CASSTGTGAFATNEKLFF
TRBV4-1	TRBJ1-4	CASSQGQGPTKLFF
TRBV2	TRBJ2-1	CASSAGLLSYNEQFF
TRBV14	TRBJ1-2	CASSQEEEGQVYGYTF
TRBV28	TRBJ2-3	CASSLGGVETSTDTQYF
TRBV5-1	TRBJ2-2	CASSTPKTGGNTGELFF
TRBV2	TRBJ2-2	CASRAENTGELFF
TRBV2	TRBJ2-3	CASRGDRSTDTQYF
TRBV10-1	TRBJ2-6	CASRRGRPGANVLTF
TRBV6-5	TRBJ2-5	CASSSPTGEGGQYF